This TCR beta chain was retrieved from a study of control samples from healthy donors and cancer patients. Only in-frame clones appear in the TCRdb table, and some are missing; sequencing was by immunoSEQ multiplex PCR. Among roughly 120,000 clones listed, roughly nine tenths were seen once. CDR1 and CDR2 from the germline V gene are SQVTM and ANQGSEA. This CDR3 has 14 residues. With V trimmed by 6 bases and J by 5 bases, 8 bases remained unmatched. The TCR originated in a woman between 50 and 59 years old with colorectal cancer. The V gene is TRBV29-1, the J gene TRBJ1-5; 9 bases map to TRBD1. Specimen: PBMCs. The CDR3 coding sequence is TGCAGCGTCCGCGACAGGGGGAGAGATCAGCCCCAGCATTTT. This gives the protein CSVRDRGRDQPQHF.